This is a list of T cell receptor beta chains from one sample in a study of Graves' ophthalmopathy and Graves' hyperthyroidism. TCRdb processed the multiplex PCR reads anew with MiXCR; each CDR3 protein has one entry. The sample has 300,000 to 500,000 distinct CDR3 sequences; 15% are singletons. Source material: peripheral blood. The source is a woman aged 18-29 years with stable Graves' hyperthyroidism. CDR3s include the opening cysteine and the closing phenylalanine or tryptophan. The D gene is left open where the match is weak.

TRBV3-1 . CASSQDITGRRGEAFF
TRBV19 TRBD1 CASSIKATGTYNSPLHF
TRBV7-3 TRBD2 CASSSRSGGHPYEQYF
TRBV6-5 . CASSYSPSREQYF
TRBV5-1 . CASSLALGASTEAFF
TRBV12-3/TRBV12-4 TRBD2 CAGSLSSRGVSNTGELFF
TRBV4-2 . CASSPPGFNTGELFF
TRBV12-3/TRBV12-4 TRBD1 CASRRQGGDGYTF
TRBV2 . CASSGGRAPNTEAFF
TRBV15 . CATSSDSFVMAEAFF
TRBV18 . CASSLDGDYEQYF
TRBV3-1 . CASSQEGLPYEQYF
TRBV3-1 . CASSGGIFNSPLHF
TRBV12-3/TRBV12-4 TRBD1 CASSFGDRVNQPQHF
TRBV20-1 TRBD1 CSAPTQTGGPTEAFF
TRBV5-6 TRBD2 CASSAPSGVNQETQYF